These 22 T cell receptor beta chains were sequenced from one sample in a study of cytomegalovirus exposure and HLA in healthy donors. Primers for the PCR totalled 60 Vbeta and 13 Jbeta. Profiled with immunoSEQ multiplex PCR; TCRdb holds only in-frame clones, not every one. Listed are approximately 190,000 clones; roughly 0.7% falls within the top ten. Sequencing input: PBMCs. Source of these receptors: a boy aged 5-17 years in good health and CMV-seronegative.

Comment on this clone: Compared with germline, one end of the junction differs, possibly owing to a read error. The chain employs TRBV25-1 and TRBJ1-6, with TRBD1 as a possible D gene (6 bases). CDR1 and CDR2 from the germline V gene are MGHDK and SYGVNS. The CDR3 loop spans 15 amino acids. CDR3 bases: TGTGCCAGCAGGGAGATGGACAGTAATAATTCACCCCTCCGCTTT. It specifies CASREMDSNNSPLRF.

The J gene is TRBJ1-2, the V gene TRBV10-3, with D perhaps matching TRBD1 (5 bases). The CDR3 loop spans 15 amino acids. Trimming removed 0 bases at V and 6 bases at J, with 14 bases between. Germline values: CDR1 ENHRY, CDR2 SYGVKD. The CDR3: CAISESLGPDDGYTF. In nucleotides, the CDR3 is TGTGCCATCAGTGAGTCGTTGGGGCCCGACGATGGCTACACCTTC.

The chain has TRBV7-9 and TRBJ1-1, with D maybe TRBD1 (5 bases). CDR3 length: 13 residues. The germline gives CDR1 SEHNR, CDR2 FQNEAQ (reference sequence). The V end lost 3 bases, the J end lost 3 bases, and 8 bases lay between the germline ends. CDR3 sequence: CASSLPGDTEAFF. CDR3 nucleotides: TGTGCCAGCAGCTTGCCGGGGGACACTGAAGCTTTCTTT.

CDR3 DNA: TGTGCCAGCAGCTCGACAGGAAATTCCTACGAGCAGTACTTC. Its protein is CASSSTGNSYEQYF. The gene calls are TRBV11-2 and TRBJ2-7; D is possibly TRBD1 (6 bases). Germline values: CDR1 SGHAT, CDR2 FQNNGV. Deletions cut 4 bases from V and 1 base from J, with 11 bases between. The CDR3 consists of 14 residues. The entire variable domain, with the rest obtained from reference TRBV11-2 and TRBJ2-7, is as follows: EAGVAQSPRYKIIEKRQSVAFWCNPISGHATLYWYQQILGQGPKLLIQFQNNGVVDDSQLPKDRFSAERLKGVDSTLKIQPAKLEDSAVYLCASSSTGNSYEQYFGPGTRLTVT.

V usage is TRBV10-3 and J usage is TRBJ1-5; 7 bases match TRBD1. Trimming took 6 bases from V and 2 from J; bases not matched to a gene: 4. This CDR3 spans 14 amino acids. Per germline, CDR1 ENHRY and CDR2 SYGVKD. The CDR3 DNA reads as TGTGCCATCAGCAGGGGGGAGGGCAATCAGCCCCAGCATTTT. Protein product: CAISRGEGNQPQHF.

V and J are TRBV7-9 and TRBJ2-3, with TRBD1 matching 8 bases. V shed 2 bases and J 5 bases; nucleotides not matched to a gene: 6. The CDR3 has 15 residues. Germline V gene data show CDR1 as SEHNR and CDR2 as FQNEAQ (reference sequence). As DNA, the CDR3 is TGTGCCAGCAGCTTAAGACAGGGGACCGGAGATACGCAGTATTTT. Translated, it gives CASSLRQGTGDTQYF.

The chain employs TRBV6-1 and TRBJ2-1, with TRBD1 matching 7 bases. Germline loops: CDR1 MNHNS, CDR2 SASEGT. This CDR3 has 13 amino acids. The trim removed 3 bases at V and 10 bases at J, leaving 6 bases unmatched. The CDR3 coding sequence is TGTGCCAGCAGTGACAGACAGGGCTGGGAGCAGTTCTTC. Translating gives CASSDRQGWEQFF.

The chain joins TRBV10-3 to TRBJ2-7, with 9 nucleotides matching TRBD1. V dropped 8 bases and J dropped 3; count of bases not matched to a gene: 8. This CDR3 comprises 14 residues. Germline CDR1 reads ENHRY; CDR2 reads SYGVKD. The CDR3 bases are TGTGCCATCGGGGGACAGGACAGGGGCTACGAGCAGTACTTC. Its translation: CAIGGQDRGYEQYF.

The CDR3: CASSPSGGTGPWDTEAFF. The CDR3 nucleotides are TGTGCCAGCAGCCCCAGTGGTGGGACAGGGCCATGGGACACTGAAGCTTTCTTT. V gene TRBV9 combines with J gene TRBJ1-1; 9 nucleotides agree with TRBD1. The length of the CDR3 is 18 residues. Germline CDR1 reads SGDLS; CDR2 reads YYNGEE. The junction had 16 bases not matched to a gene; V was cut back by 4 bases and J by 3 bases.

The V call is TRBV21-1, the J call TRBJ2-5; TRBD2 reflects the table's D call only, with no check against the DNA. TRBV21-1 is a recognized pseudogene. This CDR3 has 12 amino acids. CDR3: CASARPYRTQYF. CDR3 bases: TGTGCCAGCGCCCGCCCGTATAGGACCCAGTACTTC.

The chain couples TRBV6-6 to TRBJ1-5; 9 nucleotides match TRBD1. Per the germline V gene, CDR1 is MNHNY and CDR2 is SVGAGI (reference sequence). V lost 7 bases to trimming and J lost 6 bases; unmatched junction nucleotides: 10. The CDR3 sequence is 15 residues long. The CDR3 DNA sequence: TGTGCCAGCACCGTTACAGGGGGCGGAATTCAGCCCCAGCATTTT. Protein sequence: CASTVTGGGIQPQHF.

This chain uses TRBV27 with TRBJ1-1; D remains ambiguous. Trimming took 3 bases from V and 3 from J, leaving 8 bases between them. The CDR3 is 13 residues long. Germline assignment: CDR1 MNHEY and CDR2 SMNVEV (reference sequence). This CDR3 reads CASSLVGYTEAFF. DNA for the CDR3: TGTGCCAGCAGTTTGGTCGGGTACACTGAAGCTTTCTTT.

The V gene is TRBV29-1, the J gene TRBJ2-5; 13 nucleotides agree with TRBD2. CDR3 length equals 21 residues. With 2 bases clipped from V and 2 bases from J, the junction kept 20 bases outside the gene matches. The germline V gene has CDR1 SQVTM and CDR2 ANQGSEA. CDR3 DNA sequence: TGCAGCGTTGAATACCTCATACGGCAAATAGGGACTAGCGGGGAACAAGAGACCCAGTACTTC. It is translated as CSVEYLIRQIGTSGEQETQYF.

The chain couples TRBV4-2 to TRBJ2-2, with D hard to call. This CDR3 has 16 residues. Germline CDR1 LGHNA, CDR2 YNFKEQ. V was trimmed by 1 base and J by 0 bases, leaving 9 bases between them. The CDR3, as DNA: TGTGCCAGCAGCCAAGTTAAAAGCGCGAACACCGGGGAGCTGTTTTTT. Its protein is CASSQVKSANTGELFF.

CDR3 region: CTSSGGAANYGYTF. The CDR3 nucleotides are TGCACCAGCAGTGGAGGGGCCGCGAACTATGGCTACACCTTC. This rearrangement joins TRBV1 to TRBJ1-2. TRBV1 represents a pseudogene. CDR3 length: 14 residues.

The chain carries TRBV7-3 and TRBJ2-1; TRBD2 is a possible D gene (6 bases). From germline, CDR1 is SGHTA and CDR2 FQGTGA. This CDR3 is 13 amino acids long. V lost 5 bases to trimming and J lost 8 bases, with 13 bases between them. DNA of the CDR3: TGTGCCAGCAGCATGGGACTCGGCGATGAGCAGTTCTTC. Translation gives CASSMGLGDEQFF.

The V gene is TRBV15, the J gene TRBJ1-5; 8 nucleotides line up with TRBD1. The CDR3 covers 18 residues. Germline trimming cut 5 bases from V and 6 bases from J; bases unmatched to any gene: 18. Germline assignment: CDR1 LNHNV and CDR2 YYDKDF (reference sequence). This chain's CDR3 is CATSSAAGQEIYSQPQHF. The CDR3 DNA sequence: TGTGCCACCAGCTCCGCCGCGGGACAGGAAATATATTCTCAGCCCCAGCATTTT.

This chain links TRBV30 with TRBJ1-5; no reliable D call. Trimming took 0 bases from V and 5 from J, leaving 8 bases between them. This CDR3 region has 13 residues. Germline loops: CDR1 GTSNPN, CDR2 SVGIG (reference sequence). In DNA form, the CDR3 reads TGTGCCTGGAGTGTAATCGCAGATCAGCCCCAGCATTTT. Its protein product is CAWSVIADQPQHF.

V and J are TRBV19 and TRBJ2-3; 8 nucleotides line up with TRBD2. CDR1 is LNHDA, CDR2 SQIVND, per germline (reference sequence). V lost 5 bases, J lost 3 bases, and 10 bases stayed unmatched. CDR3 length: 16 amino acids. The CDR3 DNA is TGTGCCAGTAGTGCCTCGGGGGGGGCGAGGACAGATACGCAGTATTTT. Translation gives CASSASGGARTDTQYF.

This chain joins TRBV7-9 and TRBJ2-1; D perhaps matches TRBD2 (6 bases). Trimming pared 0 bases from V and 3 bases from J, leaving 9 bases between. This CDR3 has 15 amino acids. The germline V gene encodes CDR1 SEHNR and CDR2 FQNEAQ (reference sequence). The CDR3 nucleotides read TGTGCCAGCAGCTTAGCGGGGGGAAACTACAATGAGCAGTTCTTC. As protein: CASSLAGGNYNEQFF.

The rearrangement links TRBV18 to TRBJ1-6; TRBD1 aligns across 7 bases. Germline lookup yields CDR1 KGHSH and CDR2 LQKENI. V lost 4 bases, J lost 7 bases, and 13 bases stayed unmatched. The CDR3 runs 17 residues. The CDR3 region is CASSQTGTGPENSPLHF. Here the CDR3 DNA reads TGTGCCAGCTCACAGACAGGGACTGGTCCCGAAAATTCACCCCTCCACTTT. Supplemented by reference TRBV18 and TRBJ1-6, the full variable domain reads NAGVMQNPRHLVRRRGQEARLRCSPMKGHSHVYWYRQLPEEGLKFMVYLQKENIIDESGMPKERFSAEFPKEGPSILRIQQVVRGDSAAYFCASSQTGTGPENSPLHFGNGTRLTVT.

V usage is TRBV28 and J usage is TRBJ2-7, with D hard to call. V was cut by 8 bases and J by 2 bases, with 13 bases left in between. The germline V gene has CDR1 MDHEN and CDR2 SYDVKM. This CDR3 contains 13 residues. The CDR3 coding sequence is TGTGCCAGCCATCGAGGCGGAACCTACGAGCAGTACTTC. Protein: CASHRGGTYEQYF.